This entry is about one TCR beta chain. These data belong to a study of beta chain features in type 1 diabetes. Trimming shortened V by 5 bases and J by 6 bases, and 13 bases separated the two germline ends. The germline V gene has CDR1 MNHEY and CDR2 SMNVEV (reference sequence). The CDR3 is 13 residues long. Sequenced material consisted of expressed TCRB transcripts (all of the isolated RNA was reverse transcribed). Sequenced by immunoSEQ multiplex PCR; TCRdb stores in-frame clones only, minus some. The sample yields about 210,000 clones, 9.5% to 13% seen once. This TCR came from a man aged 18 to 30 in good health. The material sequenced was central memory CD4+ T cells from blood. This chain joins TRBV27 and TRBJ1-1; D is ambiguous. The chain's CDR3 is CASSLDRAAEAFF. CDR3 in DNA: TGTGCCAGCAGTCTAGATAGGGCCGCTGAAGCTTTCTTT.